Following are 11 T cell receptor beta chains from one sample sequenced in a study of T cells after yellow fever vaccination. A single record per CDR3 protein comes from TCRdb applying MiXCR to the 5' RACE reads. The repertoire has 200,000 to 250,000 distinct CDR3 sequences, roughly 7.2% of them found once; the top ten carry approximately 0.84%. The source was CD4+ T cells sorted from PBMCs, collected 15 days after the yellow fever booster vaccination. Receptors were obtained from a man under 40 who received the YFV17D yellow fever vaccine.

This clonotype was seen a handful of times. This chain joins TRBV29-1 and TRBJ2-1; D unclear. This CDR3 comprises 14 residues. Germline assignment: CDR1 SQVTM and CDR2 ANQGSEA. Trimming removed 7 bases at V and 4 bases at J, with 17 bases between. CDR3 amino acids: CSGSDGGGYNEQFF. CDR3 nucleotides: TGCAGCGGCAGCGACGGTGGTGGGTACAATGAGCAGTTCTTC.

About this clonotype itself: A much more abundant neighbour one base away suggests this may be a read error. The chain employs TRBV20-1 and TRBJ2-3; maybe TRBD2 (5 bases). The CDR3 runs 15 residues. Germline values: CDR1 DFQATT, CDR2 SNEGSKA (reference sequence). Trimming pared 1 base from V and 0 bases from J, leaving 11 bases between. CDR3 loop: CSARVASCSTDTQYF. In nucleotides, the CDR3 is TGCAGTGCTAGAGTAGCTAGCTGTAGCACAGATACGCAGTATTTT.

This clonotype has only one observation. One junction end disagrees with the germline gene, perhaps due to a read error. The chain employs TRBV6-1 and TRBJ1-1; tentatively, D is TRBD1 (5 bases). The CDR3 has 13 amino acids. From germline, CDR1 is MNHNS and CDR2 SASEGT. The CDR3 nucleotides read TGTGCCAGCAGTGGCGGGGGAGGCACTGAAGATTTCTTT. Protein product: CASSGGGGTEDFF.

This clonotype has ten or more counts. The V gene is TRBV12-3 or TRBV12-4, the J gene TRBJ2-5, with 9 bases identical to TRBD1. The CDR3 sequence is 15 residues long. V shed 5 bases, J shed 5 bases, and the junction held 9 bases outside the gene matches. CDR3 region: CASSRRQGDRETQYF. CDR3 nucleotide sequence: TGTGCCAGCAGTAGGAGACAGGGGGACCGGGAGACCCAGTACTTC.

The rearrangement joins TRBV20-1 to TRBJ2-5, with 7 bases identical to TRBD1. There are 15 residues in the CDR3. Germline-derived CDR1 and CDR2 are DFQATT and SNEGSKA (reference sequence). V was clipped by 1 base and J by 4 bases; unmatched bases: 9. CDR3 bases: TGCAGTGCTAGAGGACAGGGAGTCTCATTAGAGACCCAGTACTTC. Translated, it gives CSARGQGVSLETQYF.

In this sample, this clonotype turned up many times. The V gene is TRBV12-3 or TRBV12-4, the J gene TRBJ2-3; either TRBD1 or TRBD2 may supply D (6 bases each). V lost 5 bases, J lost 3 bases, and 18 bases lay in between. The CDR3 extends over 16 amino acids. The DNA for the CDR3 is TGTGCCAGCAGTCCCCGCTCGGGGGCGAGGACAGATACGCAGTATTTT. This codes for CASSPRSGARTDTQYF.

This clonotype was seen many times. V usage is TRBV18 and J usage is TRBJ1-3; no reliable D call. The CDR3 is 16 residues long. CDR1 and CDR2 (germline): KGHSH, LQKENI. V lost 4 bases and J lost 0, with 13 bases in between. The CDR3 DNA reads TGTGCCAGCTCACTAAACCGGGTCGGCTCTGGAAACACCATATATTTT. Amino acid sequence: CASSLNRVGSGNTIYF.

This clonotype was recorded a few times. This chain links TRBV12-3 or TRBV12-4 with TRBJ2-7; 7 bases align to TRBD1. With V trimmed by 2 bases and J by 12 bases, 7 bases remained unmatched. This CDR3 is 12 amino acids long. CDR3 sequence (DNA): TGTGCCAGCAGTTTAAGGTTGGGACAGCCGTACTTC. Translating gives CASSLRLGQPYF.

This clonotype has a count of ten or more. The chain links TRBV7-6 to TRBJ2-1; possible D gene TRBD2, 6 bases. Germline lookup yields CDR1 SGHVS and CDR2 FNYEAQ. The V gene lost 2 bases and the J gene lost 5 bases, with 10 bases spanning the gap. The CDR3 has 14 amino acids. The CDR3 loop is CASSLRGLNNEQFF. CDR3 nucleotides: TGTGCCAGCAGCTTAAGGGGACTCAACAATGAGCAGTTCTTC.

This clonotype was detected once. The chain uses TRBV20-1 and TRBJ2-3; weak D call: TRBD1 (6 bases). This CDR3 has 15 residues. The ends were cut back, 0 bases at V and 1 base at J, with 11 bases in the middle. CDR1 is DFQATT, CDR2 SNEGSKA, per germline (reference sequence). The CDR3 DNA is TGCAGTGCTAGAGAGGCAGGGGACCGCACAGATACGCAGTATTTT. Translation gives CSAREAGDRTDTQYF.

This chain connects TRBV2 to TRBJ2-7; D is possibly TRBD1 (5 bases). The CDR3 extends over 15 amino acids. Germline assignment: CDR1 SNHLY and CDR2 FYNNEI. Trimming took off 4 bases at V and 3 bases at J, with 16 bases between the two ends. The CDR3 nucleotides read TGTGCCAGCAGTGCCCGCCAGGGCTACAGCTACGAGCAGTACTTC. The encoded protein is CASSARQGYSYEQYF.